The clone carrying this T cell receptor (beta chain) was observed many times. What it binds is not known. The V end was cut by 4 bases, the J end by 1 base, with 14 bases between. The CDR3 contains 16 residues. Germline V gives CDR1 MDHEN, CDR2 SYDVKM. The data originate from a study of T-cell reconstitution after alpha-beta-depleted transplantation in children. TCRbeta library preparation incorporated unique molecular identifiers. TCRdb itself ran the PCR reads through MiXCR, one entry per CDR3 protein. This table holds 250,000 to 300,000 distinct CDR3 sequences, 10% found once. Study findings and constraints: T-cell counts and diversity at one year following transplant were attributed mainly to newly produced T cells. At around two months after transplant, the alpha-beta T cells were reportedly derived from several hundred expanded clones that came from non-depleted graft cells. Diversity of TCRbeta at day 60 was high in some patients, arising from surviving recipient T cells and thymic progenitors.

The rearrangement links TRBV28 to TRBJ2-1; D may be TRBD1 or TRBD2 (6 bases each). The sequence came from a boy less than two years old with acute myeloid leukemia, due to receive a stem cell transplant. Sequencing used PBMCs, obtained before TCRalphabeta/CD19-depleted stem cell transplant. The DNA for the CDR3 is TGTGCCAGCAGTTCCACAGGGCGGGGTTCCTACAATGAGCAGTTCTTC. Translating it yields CASSSTGRGSYNEQFF.